The present TCR beta chain was sequenced within a study of blood T cell repertoires in COVID-19. TCRdb's copy holds only in-frame clones and misses some; the assay was immunoSEQ multiplex PCR. The repertoire consists of 300,000 to 350,000 clones, with roughly 89% occurring once and the leading ten covering 2.5% to 4%. The CDR3 totals 13 residues. CDR1 and CDR2 (germline): LNHDA, SQIVND (reference sequence). With 8 bases removed from V and 3 bases from J, the gap between germline ends came to 13 bases. The origin of this receptor is a woman aged 18 to 35 who had recovered from COVID-19. Sequenced sample: peripheral blood. The J gene is TRBJ1-1, the V gene TRBV19; D is uncertain. The CDR3 spells CASGYSLYTEAFF. In nucleotides, the CDR3 is TGTGCCAGTGGTTACAGCCTATACACTGAAGCTTTCTTT.